This TCR beta chain was identified during a study of post-analysis software for immune sequencing data. Study in general: There were relapsing-remitting, secondary progressive and progressive-relapsing multiple sclerosis among the disease courses included. Study outcomes and limitations: Patients used five TRBV segments, including TRBV5-6, TRBV5-1 and TRBV20-1, more often than controls. Samples from one preparation batch, clustered by F measure, grouped strongly together. A significant reduction in normalized Chao1 diversity was observed in multiple sclerosis patients versus controls.

For this clonotype: Its antigen is as yet unknown.

Built from TCR beta cDNA, the libraries had unique molecular identifiers in them. Between about 1 and 11 million T cells gave rise to 500,000 to 600,000 cDNA molecules. TCRdb ran MiXCR on the PCR reads and lists one entry per CDR3 protein. The table has about 500,000 distinct CDR3 sequences, over 35% seen once; the top ten hold about 12%. The CDR3 is 20 residues long. Germline assignment: CDR1 DFQATT and CDR2 SNEGSKA (reference sequence). Losses at the gene ends were 2 bases for V and 2 bases for J; bases not matched to a gene: 19. The chain recombines TRBV20-1 with TRBJ2-5, with TRBD2 matching over 11 bases. The origin of this receptor is a girl aged 10 to 17 with multiple sclerosis. The sample consisted of blood. The CDR3 DNA follows: TGCAGTGCTAGAAATCGACTAGCGGGGACGCCACTACCCAATCAAGAGACCCAGTACTTC. This codes for CSARNRLAGTPLPNQETQYF.